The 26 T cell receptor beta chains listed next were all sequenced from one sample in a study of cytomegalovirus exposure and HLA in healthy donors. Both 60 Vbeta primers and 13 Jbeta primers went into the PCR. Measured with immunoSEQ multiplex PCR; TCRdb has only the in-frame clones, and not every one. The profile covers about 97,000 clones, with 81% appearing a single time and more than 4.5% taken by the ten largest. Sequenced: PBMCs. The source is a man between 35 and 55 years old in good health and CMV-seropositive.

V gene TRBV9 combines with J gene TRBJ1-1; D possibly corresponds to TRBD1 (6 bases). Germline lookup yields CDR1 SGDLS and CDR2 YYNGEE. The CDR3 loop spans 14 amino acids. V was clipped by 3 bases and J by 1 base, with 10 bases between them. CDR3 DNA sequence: TGTGCCAGCAGCGCGGACAGCAGGAACACTGAAGCTTTCTTT. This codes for CASSADSRNTEAFF.

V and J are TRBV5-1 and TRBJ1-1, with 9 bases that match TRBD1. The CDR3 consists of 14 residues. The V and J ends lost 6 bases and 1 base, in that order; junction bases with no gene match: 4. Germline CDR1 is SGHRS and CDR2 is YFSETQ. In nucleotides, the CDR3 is TGCGCCAGCAACCGACAGGGGGAGAACACTGAAGCTTTCTTT. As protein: CASNRQGENTEAFF.

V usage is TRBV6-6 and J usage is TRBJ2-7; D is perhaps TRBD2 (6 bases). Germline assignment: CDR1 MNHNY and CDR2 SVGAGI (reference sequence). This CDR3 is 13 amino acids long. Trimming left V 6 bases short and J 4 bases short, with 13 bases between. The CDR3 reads CASSPAGPYEQYF. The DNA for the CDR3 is TGTGCCAGCAGCCCCGCGGGACCGTACGAGCAGTACTTC.

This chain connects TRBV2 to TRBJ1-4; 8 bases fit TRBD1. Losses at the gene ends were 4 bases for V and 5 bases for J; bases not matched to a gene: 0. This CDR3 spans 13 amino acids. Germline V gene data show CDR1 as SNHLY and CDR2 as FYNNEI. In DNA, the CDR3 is TGTGCCAGCAGTGGGACAGGGAATGAAAAACTGTTTTTT. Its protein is CASSGTGNEKLFF.

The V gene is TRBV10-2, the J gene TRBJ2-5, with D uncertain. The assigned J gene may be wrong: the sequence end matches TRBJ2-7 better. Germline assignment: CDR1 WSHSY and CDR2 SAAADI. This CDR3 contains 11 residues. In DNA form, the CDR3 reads TGCGCCAGCAGTGAGGGGCACGAGCAGTACTTC. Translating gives CASSEGHEQYF.

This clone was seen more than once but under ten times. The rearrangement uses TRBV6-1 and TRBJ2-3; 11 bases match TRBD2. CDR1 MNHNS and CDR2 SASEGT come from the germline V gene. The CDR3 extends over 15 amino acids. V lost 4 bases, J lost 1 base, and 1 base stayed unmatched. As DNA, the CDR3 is TGTGCCAGCAGTGTTAGCGGGGGGGGCACAGATACGCAGTATTTT. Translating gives CASSVSGGGTDTQYF.

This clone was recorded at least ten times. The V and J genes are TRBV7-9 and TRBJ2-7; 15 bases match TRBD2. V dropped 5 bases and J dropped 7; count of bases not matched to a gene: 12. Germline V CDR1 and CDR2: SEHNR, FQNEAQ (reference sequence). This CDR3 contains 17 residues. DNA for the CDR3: TGTGCCAGCAGCACGGGACTAGCGGGGGGCTGGTCCGTAGAGCAGTACTTC. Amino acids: CASSTGLAGGWSVEQYF.

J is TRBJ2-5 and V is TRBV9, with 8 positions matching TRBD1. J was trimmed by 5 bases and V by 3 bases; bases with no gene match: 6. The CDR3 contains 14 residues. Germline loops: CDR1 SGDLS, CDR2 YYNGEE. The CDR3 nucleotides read TGTGCCAGCAGCGGGACAGGGCAAAGGGAGACCCAGTACTTC. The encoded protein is CASSGTGQRETQYF.

For the CDR3, the DNA is TGTGCCAGCAGCCTTCCAGGGGGCGTCAAAGATACGCAGTATTTT. This sequence encodes CASSLPGGVKDTQYF. This chain uses TRBV5-4 with TRBJ2-3; 8 bases fit TRBD1. The V and J ends lost 4 bases and 5 bases, in that order; junction bases with no gene match: 9. The CDR3 contains 15 residues. The germline V gene has CDR1 SGHNT and CDR2 YYREEE (reference sequence).

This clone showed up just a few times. CDR3 bases: TGTGCCAGCAGTGAAATGAGGGGGTCTAGTGAAAAACTGTTTTTT. It specifies CASSEMRGSSEKLFF. This chain links TRBV6-1 with TRBJ1-4, with TRBD1 as a possible D gene (6 bases). Per the germline V gene, CDR1 is MNHNS and CDR2 is SASEGT. The CDR3 length is 15 residues. Trimming removed 2 bases at V and 7 bases at J, with 14 bases between.

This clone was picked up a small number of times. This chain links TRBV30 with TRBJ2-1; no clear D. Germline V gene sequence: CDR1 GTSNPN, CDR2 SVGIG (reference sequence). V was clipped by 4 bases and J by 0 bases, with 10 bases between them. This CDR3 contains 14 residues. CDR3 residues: CAWTFSVSYNEQFF. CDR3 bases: TGTGCCTGGACTTTTTCCGTCTCCTACAATGAGCAGTTCTTC.

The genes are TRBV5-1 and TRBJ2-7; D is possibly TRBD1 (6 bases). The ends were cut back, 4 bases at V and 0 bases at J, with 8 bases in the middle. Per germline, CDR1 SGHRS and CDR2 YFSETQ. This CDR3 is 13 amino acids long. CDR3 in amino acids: CASSRDNSYEQYF. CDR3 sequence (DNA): TGCGCCAGCAGCCGGGACAACTCCTACGAGCAGTACTTC.

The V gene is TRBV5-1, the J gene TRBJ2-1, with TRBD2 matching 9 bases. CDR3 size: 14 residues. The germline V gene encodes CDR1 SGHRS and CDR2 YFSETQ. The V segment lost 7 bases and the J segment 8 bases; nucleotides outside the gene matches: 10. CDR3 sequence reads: CASSHSGSRDEQFF. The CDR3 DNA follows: TGCGCCAGCTCCCATAGCGGGAGCCGGGATGAGCAGTTCTTC.

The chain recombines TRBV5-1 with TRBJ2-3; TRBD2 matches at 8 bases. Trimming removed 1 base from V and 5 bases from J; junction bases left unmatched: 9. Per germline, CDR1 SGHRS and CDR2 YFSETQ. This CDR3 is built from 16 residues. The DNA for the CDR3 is TGCGCCAGCAGCTTGAGAGGAGCGGGAGTGGTAGATACGCAGTATTTT. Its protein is CASSLRGAGVVDTQYF.

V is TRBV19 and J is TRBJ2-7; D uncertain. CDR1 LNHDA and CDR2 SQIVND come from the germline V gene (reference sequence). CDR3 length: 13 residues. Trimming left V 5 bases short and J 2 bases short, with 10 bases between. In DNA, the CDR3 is TGTGCCAGTAGTCGGCAGGCTCCCTACGAGCAGTACTTC. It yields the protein CASSRQAPYEQYF.

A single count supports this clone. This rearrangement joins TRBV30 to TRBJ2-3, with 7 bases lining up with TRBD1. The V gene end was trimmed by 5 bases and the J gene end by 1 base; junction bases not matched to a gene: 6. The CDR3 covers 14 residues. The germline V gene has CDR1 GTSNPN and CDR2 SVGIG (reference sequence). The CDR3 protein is CAWSITGGTDTQYF. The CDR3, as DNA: TGTGCCTGGTCTATTACAGGGGGCACAGATACGCAGTATTTT.

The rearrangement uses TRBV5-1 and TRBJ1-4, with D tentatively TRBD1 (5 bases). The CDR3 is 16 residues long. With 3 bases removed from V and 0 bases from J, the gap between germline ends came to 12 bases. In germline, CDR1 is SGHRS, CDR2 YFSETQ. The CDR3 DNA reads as TGCGCCAGCAGCTCAAACGGGGGTGCAACTAATGAAAAACTGTTTTTT. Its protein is CASSSNGGATNEKLFF.

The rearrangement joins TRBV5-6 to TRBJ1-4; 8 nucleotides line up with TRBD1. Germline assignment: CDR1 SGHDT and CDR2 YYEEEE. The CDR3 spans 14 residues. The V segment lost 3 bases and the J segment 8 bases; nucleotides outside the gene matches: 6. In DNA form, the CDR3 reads TGTGCCAGCAGCTCCGGACAGGGAGGAGAAAAACTGTTTTTT. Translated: CASSSGQGGEKLFF.

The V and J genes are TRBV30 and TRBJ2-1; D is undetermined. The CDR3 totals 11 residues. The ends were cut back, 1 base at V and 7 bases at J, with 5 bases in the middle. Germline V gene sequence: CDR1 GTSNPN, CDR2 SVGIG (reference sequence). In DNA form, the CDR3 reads TGTGCCTGGAGTGACCTAAATGAGCAGTTCTTC. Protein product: CAWSDLNEQFF.

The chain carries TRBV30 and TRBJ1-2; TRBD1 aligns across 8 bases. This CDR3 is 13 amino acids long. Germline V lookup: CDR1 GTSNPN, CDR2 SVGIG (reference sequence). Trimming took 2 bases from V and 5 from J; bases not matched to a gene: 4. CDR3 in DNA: TGTGCCTGGAGTACAGGGGGGGGGTATGGCTACACCTTC. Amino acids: CAWSTGGGYGYTF.

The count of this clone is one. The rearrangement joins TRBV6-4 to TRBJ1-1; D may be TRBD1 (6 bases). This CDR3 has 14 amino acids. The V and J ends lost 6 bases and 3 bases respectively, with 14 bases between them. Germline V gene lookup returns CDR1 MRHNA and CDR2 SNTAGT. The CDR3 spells CASREQGQDTEAFF. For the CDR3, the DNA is TGTGCCAGCAGGGAACAGGGTCAGGACACTGAAGCTTTCTTT.

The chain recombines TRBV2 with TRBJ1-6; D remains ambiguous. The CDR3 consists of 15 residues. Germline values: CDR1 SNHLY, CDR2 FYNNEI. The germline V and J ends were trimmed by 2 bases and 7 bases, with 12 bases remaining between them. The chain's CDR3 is CASSEFLTGNSPLHF. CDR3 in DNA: TGTGCCAGCAGTGAATTTTTAACGGGGAATTCACCCCTCCACTTT.

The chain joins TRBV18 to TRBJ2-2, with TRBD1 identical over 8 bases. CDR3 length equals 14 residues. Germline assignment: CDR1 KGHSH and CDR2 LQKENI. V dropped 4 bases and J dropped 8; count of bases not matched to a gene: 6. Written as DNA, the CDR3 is TGTGCCAGCTCACTCGGACAGGGCGGAGGGGAGCTGTTTTTT. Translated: CASSLGQGGGELFF.

CDR3 amino acids: CASSSLGADTEAFF. The CDR3 DNA reads TGTGCCAGCAGCTCCCTTGGCGCGGACACTGAAGCTTTCTTT. V and J are TRBV5-5 and TRBJ1-1; D not certain. Germline values: CDR1 SGHKS, CDR2 YYEKEE (reference sequence). The V and J ends lost 3 bases and 3 bases respectively, with 12 bases between them. The CDR3 loop spans 14 amino acids.

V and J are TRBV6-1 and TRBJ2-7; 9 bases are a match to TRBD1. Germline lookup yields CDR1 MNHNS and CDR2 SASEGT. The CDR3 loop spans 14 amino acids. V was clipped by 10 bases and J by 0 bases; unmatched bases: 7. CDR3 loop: CATQPTGGSYEQYF. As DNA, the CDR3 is TGTGCCACCCAACCGACAGGGGGCTCCTACGAGCAGTACTTC.

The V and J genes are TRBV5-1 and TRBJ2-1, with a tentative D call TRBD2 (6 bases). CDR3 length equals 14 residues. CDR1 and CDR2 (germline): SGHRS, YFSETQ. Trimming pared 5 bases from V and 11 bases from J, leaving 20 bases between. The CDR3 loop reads CASSSVPLAGQQFF. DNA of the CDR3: TGCGCCAGCAGTTCCGTTCCACTTGCGGGGCAGCAGTTCTTC.